These T cell receptor beta chains were read from a single sample in a study of blood T cell repertoires in COVID-19. The table came from immunoSEQ multiplex PCR; TCRdb's copy has only in-frame clones and leaves some out. The data show approximately 200,000 clones, under 90% seen once. The sample was peripheral blood. The receptors here all came from a man aged 50 or older with acute or convalescent COVID-19. Both conserved end residues are part of each CDR3. D genes are given only for firm matches.

j_call d_call v_call cdr3_nt cdr3_aa
TRBJ2-1 TRBD2 TRBV11-3 TGTGCCAGCAGCATGGGACTAGGGAACAATGAGCAGTTCTTC CASSMGLGNNEQFF
TRBJ1-5 TRBD1 TRBV16 TGTGCCAGCAGCCAATCCGGGACAGGGTCCAATCAGCCCCAGCATTTT CASSQSGTGSNQPQHF
TRBJ2-2 NA TRBV5-1 TGCGCCAGCAGCTTGGCGGGAGACACCGGGGAGCTGTTTTTT CASSLAGDTGELFF
TRBJ2-5 TRBD2 TRBV27 TGTGCCAGCGGCGGGACTAGCGGGGGGTTTGAGACCCAGTACTTC CASGGTSGGFETQYF
TRBJ1-5 NA TRBV18 TGTGCCAGCTCTCAAGGCAGGGGTGGTGGCAATCAGCCCCAGCATTTT CASSQGRGGGNQPQHF
TRBJ1-4 TRBD1 TRBV5-1 TGCGCCAGCAGGGGCGACAGGGCAACTAATGAAAAACTGTTTTTT CASRGDRATNEKLFF
TRBJ1-5 NA TRBV5-1 TGCGCCAGCAGCTTGGGACAGAATCAGCCCCAGCATTTT CASSLGQNQPQHF
TRBJ1-1 NA TRBV2 TGTGCCAGCGCGGCAGGGGCTTTTGGTGAAGCTTTCTTT CASAAGAFGEAFF
TRBJ2-1 TRBD2 TRBV9 TGTGCCAGCAGCGCCCGGACTAGCGGGGTGATATCGGGATACAATGAGCAGTTCTTC CASSARTSGVISGYNEQFF
TRBJ2-7 TRBD1 TRBV18 TGTGCCAGCTCGGGACAGGTTGACGAGCAGTACTTC CASSGQVDEQYF
TRBJ1-2 NA TRBV5-1 TGCGCCAGCAGCCTCGGACAGAACTATGGCTACACCTTC CASSLGQNYGYTF
TRBJ1-6 NA TRBV5-1 TGCGCCAGCAGTCATAACCGACCGTCCGGGAATTCACCCCTCCACTTT CASSHNRPSGNSPLHF
TRBJ2-3 NA TRBV9 TGTGCCAGCAGCGTAGGCGGCGATACGCAGTATTTT CASSVGGDTQYF
TRBJ1-5 NA TRBV6-5 TGTGCCAGCAGTTACTCGGGGGGGCAACAGCCCCAGCATTTT CASSYSGGQQPQHF
TRBJ1-6 NA TRBV5-1 TGCGCCAGCAGCTTGGGGCAGAATAATTCACCCCTCCACTTT CASSLGQNNSPLHF
TRBJ1-2 TRBD1 TRBV19 TGTGCCAGTACCCGGAGCGGACAGGGTGATTATGGCTACACCTTC CASTRSGQGDYGYTF
TRBJ1-1 NA TRBV5-6 TGTGCCAGCAGCACCCGGGAGGGGATGAACACTGAAGCTTTCTTT CASSTREGMNTEAFF
TRBJ1-6 NA TRBV14 TGTGCCAGCAGCCGCCAGGGGCAGGGTAATTCACCCCTCCACTTT CASSRQGQGNSPLHF
TRBJ2-7 TRBD1 TRBV6-5 TGTGCCAGTAGGCGACTGGGACAGGGGTCCTACGAGCAGTACTTC CASRRLGQGSYEQYF
TRBJ2-4 NA TRBV19 TGTGCCAGTAGTATGTATAGGGGAAAAAACATTCAGTACTTC CASSMYRGKNIQYF
TRBJ1-5 TRBD1 TRBV7-2 TGTGCCAGCAGCCGGTGGGGACAGAAGGAGCCCCAGCATTTT CASSRWGQKEPQHF
TRBJ2-2 NA TRBV9 TGTGCCAGCAGCGTCCAGGGTGGTTCCGGGGAGCTGTTTTTT CASSVQGGSGELFF